This TCR beta chain was found in a study of cytomegalovirus exposure and HLA in healthy donors. Germline V gene sequence: CDR1 SEHNR, CDR2 FQNEAQ (reference sequence). The V end was cut by 3 bases, the J end by 9 bases, with 18 bases between. There are 15 residues in the CDR3. The PCR ran on 60 Vbeta and 13 Jbeta primers. The authors' processing: Approximately 11 million of 65 million to 95 million unique TCR beta chains were shared, per a later count. Using immunoSEQ multiplex PCR, the repertoire was profiled, and TCRdb retains in-frame clones only, with some absent. The DNA gave D and trimming, while V, J and clone size come from that table. The sample yields roughly 34,000 clones, roughly 67% seen once. Study-level findings and limits: TCR association rates varied by HLA locus in a later analysis, with DRB1 highest and HLA-C lowest.

This clone has only one observation. Its antigen remains unknown. This CDR3 is also generated by other DNA sequences in the sample. The source material was PBMCs. This chain uses TRBV7-9 with TRBJ2-1, with D uncertain. The TCR originated in a man aged 35 to 55 in good health and CMV-seropositive. In nucleotides, the CDR3 is TGTGCCAGCAGCTTGGCCGATAACTATCTGAGTGAGCAGTTCTTC. This codes for CASSLADNYLSEQFF.